The next 30 T cell receptor beta chains were all read from a single sample in a study of T cells in Graves' hyperthyroidism and ophthalmopathy (dated by TCRdb to between 2018 and 2021). The library was made by multiplex PCR. Instrument used: Illumina HiSeq 2000. The TCR beta CDR3 regions were amplified from the RNA transcripts. A first-round RT-PCR of the TCR CDR3 used the HTBI primer set with the Qiagen OneStep RT-PCR kit. TCRdb reprocessing: public reads trimmed at Q25 with fastp, clones called with MiXCR, in-frame beta chains kept. Under each unique CDR3 protein, matching rows form one entry showing the most common genes and DNA. For this sample the table gives 300,000 or so distinct CDR3 sequences, of which around a sixth were detected only once. Around 50% of the sample comes from the top ten. The specimen was blood. The source of these receptors is a woman aged 45-65 years with Graves' hyperthyroidism.

The chain joins TRBV5-6 to TRBJ2-7, with D unresolved. Trimming cost V 1 base and J 3 bases, with 14 bases left between them. The CDR3 is 15 residues long. CDR1 and CDR2 (germline): SGHDT, YYEEEE. CDR3 protein: CASSLRPDVFYEQYF. The CDR3 nucleotides read TGTGCCAGCAGCTTGAGGCCAGACGTTTTCTACGAGCAGTACTTC.

This clonotype occurred many times. The chain has TRBV5-6 and TRBJ2-4; 7 bases match TRBD1. Germline values: CDR1 SGHDT, CDR2 YYEEEE. The CDR3 has 14 residues. The junction had 4 bases not matched to a gene; V was cut back by 2 bases and J by 5 bases. The CDR3 region is CASSLQGTENIQYF. CDR3 nucleotides: TGTGCCAGCAGCTTACAAGGGACAGAAAACATTCAGTACTTC.

This clonotype was detected ten times or more. The V gene is TRBV12-5, the J gene TRBJ2-5; D gene uncertain. The V and J ends lost 2 bases and 4 bases respectively, with 8 bases between them. The CDR3 has 13 residues. Germline V CDR1 and CDR2: LGHNT, FRNRAP. The CDR3 reads CASGLSPGETQYF. In DNA, the CDR3 is TGTGCTAGTGGTTTGTCACCCGGAGAGACCCAGTACTTC.

There are many counts of this clonotype. V is TRBV11-2 and J is TRBJ2-7; possible D gene TRBD1, 6 bases. Germline loops: CDR1 SGHAT, CDR2 FQNNGV. CDR3 size: 13 residues. The V end was cut by 5 bases, the J end by 7 bases, with 15 bases between. The CDR3, as DNA: TGTGCCAGCAGCCCTAGCACAGGGTTTGAGCAGTACTTC. Translating it yields CASSPSTGFEQYF.

This clonotype turned up a few times. This chain connects TRBV19 to TRBJ1-2; D is perhaps TRBD1 (5 bases). Germline-derived CDR1 and CDR2 are LNHDA and SQIVND (reference sequence). The CDR3 consists of 21 residues. V lost 4 bases and J lost 4, with 34 bases in between. CDR3 coding DNA: TGTGCCAGTAGTACCCCATCGGGGGGAGAGGCCCGGAGGGAGCGTAGCTATGGCTACACCTTC. Translation gives CASSTPSGGEARRERSYGYTF.

The sample holds many counts of this clonotype. V is TRBV28 and J is TRBJ2-5, with D maybe TRBD1 (6 bases). CDR3 length equals 15 residues. Germline V gene lookup returns CDR1 MDHEN and CDR2 SYDVKM. V gave up 5 bases and J gave up 3 bases, with 16 bases separating them. The chain's CDR3 is CASSNLQGVEETQYF. The CDR3 nucleotides are TGTGCCAGCAGTAATCTACAGGGAGTAGAAGAGACCCAGTACTTC.

This clonotype appeared a few times. The V gene is TRBV7-6, the J gene TRBJ1-1; D perhaps matches TRBD1 (5 bases). Trimming cost V 6 bases and J 4 bases, with 15 bases left between them. The CDR3 has 14 residues. CDR1 is SGHVS, CDR2 FNYEAQ, per germline. In DNA, the CDR3 is TGTGCCAGCAGATTTAGCGATGGGGCCACTGAAGCTTTCTTT. Its translation is CASRFSDGATEAFF.

J is TRBJ1-6 and V is TRBV7-2, with TRBD1 matching over 9 bases. The CDR3 consists of 15 residues. V trimming: 5 bases; J trimming: 6 bases; junction bases outside the gene matches: 5. Per the germline V gene, CDR1 is SGHTA and CDR2 is FQGNSA. In nucleotides, the CDR3 is TGTGCCAGCAGCGAACAGGGGGCGTCTAATTCACCCCTCCACTTT. Translated: CASSEQGASNSPLHF.

J is TRBJ2-6 and V is TRBV12-5; the match to TRBD1 covers 8 bases. Germline V gives CDR1 LGHNT, CDR2 FRNRAP. The ends lost 3 bases at V and 1 base at J; junction bases unmatched: 11. This CDR3 contains 19 residues. The CDR3 loop reads CASGFFLDRGISGANVLTF. CDR3 coding DNA: TGTGCTAGTGGTTTCTTCCTTGACAGGGGTATTTCTGGGGCCAACGTCCTGACTTTC.

This clonotype was picked up many times. The chain uses TRBV11-2 and TRBJ1-1, with D maybe TRBD1 (5 bases). The germline CDR1 and CDR2 sequences are SGHAT and FQNNGV. V lost 7 bases and J 2 bases, leaving 14 bases between the germline ends. CDR3 length equals 14 residues. The CDR3, as DNA: TGTGCCAGCAACAAGGGTAGGGACAACACTGAAGCTTTCTTT. Translation gives CASNKGRDNTEAFF.

This clonotype was seen many times. The V call is TRBV11-2, the J call TRBJ2-5, with a tentative D call TRBD2 (6 bases). Germline-derived CDR1 and CDR2 are SGHAT and FQNNGV. The CDR3 runs 15 residues. Trimming cost V 0 bases and J 4 bases, with 12 bases left between them. The DNA of the CDR3 is TGTGCCAGCAGCTTAGACCCGGCGGGGCGAGAGACCCAGTACTTC. Translated, it gives CASSLDPAGRETQYF. The full variable domain, its missing parts supplied by reference TRBV11-2 and TRBJ2-5, is EAGVAQSPRYKIIEKRQSVAFWCNPISGHATLYWYQQILGQGPKLLIQFQNNGVVDDSQLPKDRFSAERLKGVDSTLKIQPAKLEDSAVYLCASSLDPAGRETQYFGPGTRLLVL.

This clonotype was seen ten or more times. V gene TRBV2 combines with J gene TRBJ2-4; 7 nucleotides match TRBD1. Germline V CDR1 and CDR2: SNHLY, FYNNEI. This CDR3 contains 20 residues. V dropped 5 bases and J dropped 0; count of bases not matched to a gene: 19. The CDR3 protein is CASSYTRTGPPSLAKNIQYF. In DNA form, the CDR3 reads TGTGCCAGCAGTTACACAAGGACAGGTCCTCCTTCGCTAGCCAAAAACATTCAGTACTTC.

The gene calls are TRBV18 and TRBJ1-2; the D gene is possibly TRBD1 (5 bases). V gave up 5 bases and J gave up 4 bases, with 14 bases separating them. Looked up from germline, CDR1 is KGHSH and CDR2 is LQKENI. The CDR3 has 14 residues. The CDR3 loop is CASSSGQWGYGYTF. The DNA of the CDR3 is TGTGCCAGCTCAAGCGGACAATGGGGCTATGGCTACACCTTC.

This clonotype was seen at least ten times. The chain has TRBV7-8 and TRBJ2-2; TRBD2 agrees at 9 bases. The CDR3 contains 17 residues. V gave up 4 bases and J gave up 8 bases; unmatched junction bases: 14. CDR1 and CDR2 (germline): SGHVS, FQNEAQ. CDR3 DNA sequence: TGTGCCAGCAGCTCCAGCGGTGGCGGGGGGGCCTCTGGGGAGCTGTTTTTT. Its protein product is CASSSSGGGGASGELFF.

This clonotype was seen a few times. This chain uses TRBV6-1 with TRBJ1-6; 10 positions match TRBD1. Germline trimming cut 6 bases from V and 5 bases from J; bases unmatched to any gene: 10. Germline loops: CDR1 MNHNS, CDR2 SASEGT. CDR3 length: 17 residues. The CDR3 loop reads CASSGGQGVRNNSPLHF. The CDR3 region has the DNA TGTGCCAGCAGCGGCGGACAGGGGGTAAGAAATAATTCACCCCTCCACTTT.

Ten or more counts support this clonotype. The chain joins TRBV5-1 to TRBJ2-7, with D maybe TRBD2 (6 bases). CDR3 length equals 15 residues. V shed 0 bases and J shed 3 bases, with 13 bases lying between them. Looked up from germline, CDR1 is SGHRS and CDR2 is YFSETQ. CDR3 coding DNA: TGCGCCAGCAGCTTGGAGGAGGGGTCGTACTACGAGCAGTACTTC. Its translation: CASSLEEGSYYEQYF.

This clonotype appeared a few times. This chain connects TRBV20-1 to TRBJ1-6; D is unresolved. The CDR3 totals 15 residues. V lost 3 bases, J lost 2 bases, and 11 bases lay in between. Germline lookup yields CDR1 DFQATT and CDR2 SNEGSKA (reference sequence). CDR3 amino acids: CSARSHGTYNSPLHF. The CDR3 DNA reads as TGCAGTGCTAGGAGTCACGGAACCTATAATTCACCCCTCCACTTT.

V usage is TRBV5-5 and J usage is TRBJ1-1; D gene ambiguous. CDR3 size: 11 residues. Germline-derived CDR1 and CDR2 are SGHKS and YYEKEE (reference sequence). The V end lost 0 bases, the J end lost 8 bases, and 5 bases lay between the germline ends. The DNA of the CDR3 is TGTGCCAGCAGCTTGGTCAGAGAAGCTTTCTTT. This gives the protein CASSLVREAFF. The whole variable domain, filled in from reference TRBV5-5 and TRBJ1-1, reads DAGVTQSPTHLIKTRGQQVTLRCSPISGHKSVSWYQQVLGQGPQFIFQYYEKEERGRGNFPDRFSARQFPNYSSELNVNALLLGDSALYLCASSLVREAFFGQGTRLTVV.

The genes are TRBV7-9 and TRBJ1-1; 7 bases agree with TRBD1. Trimming took 5 bases from V and 4 from J; bases not matched to a gene: 10. Germline assignment: CDR1 SEHNR and CDR2 FQNEAQ (reference sequence). This CDR3 contains 15 residues. CDR3 loop: CASSPGGGLGTEAFF. The CDR3 region has the DNA TGTGCCAGCAGCCCAGGGGGAGGGCTGGGCACTGAAGCTTTCTTT.

On this clonotype itself: Here the CDR3 omits its conserved ending phenylalanine or tryptophan, so a read error is the likely source. For the CDR3, the DNA is TGCAGTGCTAGAGGCTTAGCAGAAAGCTCCTACAATGAGCAGTTCCTC. Protein sequence: CSARGLAESSYNEQFL. The V and J genes are TRBV20-1 and TRBJ2-1; D is undetermined. The germline V and J ends were trimmed by 1 base and 0 bases, with 13 bases remaining between them. Germline V gene sequence: CDR1 DFQATT, CDR2 SNEGSKA (reference sequence). This CDR3 has 16 residues.

This clonotype has only a few counts. V gene TRBV4-1 combines with J gene TRBJ1-5, with no clear D. Germline V gene sequence: CDR1 MGHRA, CDR2 YSYEKL. The V and J ends lost 3 bases and 4 bases respectively, with 10 bases between them. There are 14 residues in the CDR3. CDR3 nucleotides: TGCGCCAGCAGCCAGGAAGTCGCGAATCAGCCCCAGCATTTT. Translated, it gives CASSQEVANQPQHF.

Many counts were recorded for this clonotype. CDR3 sequence: CASSSQEVNTEAFF. The DNA for the CDR3 is TGTGCCAGCTCTTCACAGGAGGTGAACACTGAAGCTTTCTTT. This rearrangement joins TRBV2 to TRBJ1-1; TRBD1 might be the D (5 bases). CDR3 length: 14 residues. Trimming removed 8 bases at V and 0 bases at J, with 13 bases between. Germline loops: CDR1 SNHLY, CDR2 FYNNEI.

This clonotype was detected only a few times. V and J are TRBV7-9 and TRBJ2-2; D is tentatively TRBD1 or TRBD2 (5 bases each). Trimming removed 8 bases from V and 1 base from J, with 14 bases in between. Per the germline V gene, CDR1 is SEHNR and CDR2 is FQNEAQ (reference sequence). The CDR3 consists of 15 residues. The CDR3 here is CASYRGGQNTGELFF. The CDR3 DNA is TGTGCCAGCTATAGGGGCGGGCAGAACACCGGGGAGCTGTTTTTT. The variable domain in full, completed from reference TRBV7-9 and TRBJ2-2, reads DTGVSQNPRHKITKRGQNVTFRCDPISEHNRLYWYRQTLGQGPEFLTYFQNEAQLEKSRLLSDRFSAERPKGSFSTLEIQRTEQGDSAMYLCASYRGGQNTGELFFGEGSRLTVL.

The chain links TRBV5-1 to TRBJ1-4; the match to TRBD1 covers 8 bases. Unmatched junction bases numbered 1, after V lost 2 bases and J lost 7 bases. In germline, CDR1 is SGHRS, CDR2 YFSETQ. CDR3 length equals 13 residues. The CDR3 sequence is CASSFTGGEKLFF. CDR3 bases: TGCGCCAGCAGCTTCACAGGGGGTGAAAAACTGTTTTTT.

This rearrangement joins TRBV7-8 to TRBJ1-1; D is unclear. The germline V gene has CDR1 SGHVS and CDR2 FQNEAQ. There are 14 residues in the CDR3. The ends were cut back, 1 base at V and 4 bases at J, with 10 bases in the middle. As DNA, the CDR3 is TGTGCCAGCAGCTTAGTCCTGGGTTTCACTGAAGCTTTCTTT. It specifies CASSLVLGFTEAFF.

This clonotype was found a few times. This may be a read error, as it is one base from a much larger clone. The chain joins TRBV2 to TRBJ2-7, with D perhaps matching TRBD2 (5 bases). V lost 4 bases to trimming and J lost 6 bases, with 13 bases between them. This CDR3 spans 13 amino acids. The V gene's germline CDR1 is SNHLY and CDR2 FYNNEI. The CDR3 sequence is CASSGQWGAEQYF. The CDR3 DNA is TGTGCCAGCAGTGGCCAGTGGGGAGCCGAGCAGTACTTC.

This clonotype was counted a few times. The chain uses TRBV7-9 and TRBJ1-1; TRBD1 might be the D (5 bases). Germline V gene lookup returns CDR1 SEHNR and CDR2 FQNEAQ (reference sequence). This CDR3 spans 14 amino acids. With 5 bases removed from V and 6 bases from J, the gap between germline ends came to 16 bases. In DNA form, the CDR3 reads TGTGCCAGCAGCCCGTGGGACTCCAGCGCTGAAGCTTTCTTT. Protein product: CASSPWDSSAEAFF. Using reference TRBV7-9 and TRBJ1-1 for the parts outside the CDR3, the full variable domain is DTGVSQNPRHKITKRGQNVTFRCDPISEHNRLYWYRQTLGQGPEFLTYFQNEAQLEKSRLLSDRFSAERPKGSFSTLEIQRTEQGDSAMYLCASSPWDSSAEAFFGQGTRLTVV.

This clonotype was recorded a few times. CDR3 nucleotides: TGTGCCAGCAGCCACCTCAGGGCTAGCGGGAGGGCGGTGGATGAGCAGTTCTTC. Amino acid sequence: CASSHLRASGRAVDEQFF. The J gene is TRBJ2-1, the V gene TRBV3-1; 12 bases are a match to TRBD2. Germline V gene lookup returns CDR1 LGHDT and CDR2 YNNKEL (reference sequence). CDR3 size: 18 residues. V lost 3 bases and J lost 8; bases outside the gene matches: 14.

This clonotype was picked up many times. V is TRBV11-2 and J is TRBJ2-1; 10 bases agree with TRBD1. The CDR3 loop spans 14 amino acids. The germline gives CDR1 SGHAT, CDR2 FQNNGV. V lost 3 bases to trimming and J lost 6 bases; unmatched junction nucleotides: 2. CDR3 DNA sequence: TGTGCCAGCAGCTTGGGACAGGGGATCAATGAGCAGTTCTTC. Protein product: CASSLGQGINEQFF.

In the case of this clonotype: One junction end does not reproduce the germline sequence, and a read error may be involved. This chain links TRBV5-1 with TRBJ2-7; 7 bases match TRBD2. The CDR3 is 15 amino acids. Germline V gives CDR1 SGHRS, CDR2 YFSETQ. The CDR3 loop is CASSLLGGSPYEQYF. The CDR3 DNA follows: TGTGCCAGCAGCTTATTGGGCGGGAGTCCATACGAGCAGTACTTC.